The text below deals with one T cell receptor (beta chain). The clone's antigen remains unknown. The input lacks base qualities; no much larger clone sits a single base away. TCRbeta CDR3 regions were amplified from genomic DNA by means of the immunoSEQ Assay, a bias-controlled multiplex PCR. Per the original workflow: Nucleated cell counts per sample were estimated from amplification of reference gene primers within the assay. To quantify the absolute abundance of each unique TCRbeta CDR3 rearrangement, sequence reads were collapsed and filtered. Productive Simpson clonality was computed per sample as the square root of Simpson's diversity index over productive rearrangements. TCRdb carries this immuneACCESS record with in-frame sequences only. Its versions omit some clonotypes, under half of them owing to an unresolved V gene in the studies checked, with the rest unexplained. That table furnishes V, J and clone size, whereas the DNA furnished D and trimming. The sample has tens of thousands of clones on record, approximately 82% of them singletons. Around 12% of the sample is in the top ten clones.

The sample comes from a study of blood T cell repertoires in COVID-19 (dated by TCRdb to the early 2020s). In terms of the full investigation: Collaborator samples came from the United States, Italy and Spain and covered acute and convalescent phases of COVID-19. The material from the prospective study consisted of cDNA or gDNA derived from T cells, B-cell-depleted T cells, or PBMCs. Deeply sampled blood TCRbeta repertoires from subjects exposed to, actively infected with, or recovered from COVID-19 were included in the dataset. The repertoires were released in a freely available public database intended as a resource for research on the immune response to SARS-CoV-2. Samples were obtained from the ongoing ImmuneRACE study (first 160 participants) and from 1,254 subjects provided by 6 global collaborators. Sample metadata almost always included a de-identified subject ID, COVID-19 status, age in years and sex. Where available, HLA class I and class II types were taken from metadata supplied by the sample provider and were not determined by assay-based typing.

Beyond this particular receptor, the publication reports: Clinical and demographic metadata were provided uncurated, with the amount varying by source and participant.

Germline trimming amounts to 2 bases on V and 7 bases on J, with 0 as the count of junction bases outside the gene matches. Reading from cysteine to phenylalanine, the CDR3 counts 14 amino acids. Here the CDR3 DNA is all that survives: 42 bases in frame from base 1. The germline V gene (reference sequence) provides CDR1 LNHDA and CDR2 SQIVND. Whole blood was collected in K2EDTA tubes by collaborating institutions according to the institutions' own protocols. For TCRbeta analysis, collaborators shipped samples as frozen whole blood, isolated PBMCs, or DNA extracted from either of those sample types. The clonotype was recovered from a man at least 80 years old with acute or convalescent COVID-19. Material for sequencing was peripheral blood. This receptor chain uses TRBV19 and TRBJ2-1, with 12 bases in between that match TRBD2. The CDR3: CASSITSGRNEQFF. The sequenced DNA: TGTGCCAGTAGTATAACTAGCGGGAGGAATGAGCAGTTCTTC.